This T cell receptor (beta chain) emerged from a study of ipilimumab plus nivolumab after autologous stem cell transplantation. Study overall: The DLBCL cohort had primary refractory and relapsed disease, with 18-month progression-free survival of about 82% and 31%.

Generated by immunoSEQ multiplex PCR, the TCRdb table keeps only in-frame clones and is missing some. This sample has around 20,000 clones, with roughly 69% found just once. The source is a male donor with diffuse large B-cell lymphoma. The specimen was PBMCs, collected in a trial of ipilimumab plus nivolumab as post-transplant consolidation.

The DNA of the CDR3 is TGCGCCAGCAAAATCGAGTGGTTTGGGGCCAACGTCCTGACTTTC. Protein sequence: CASKIEWFGANVLTF. The chain employs TRBV5-1 and TRBJ2-6, with unresolved D. The V and J ends lost 6 bases and 3 bases respectively, with 13 bases between them. The CDR3 length is 15 residues. Germline V CDR1 and CDR2: SGHRS, YFSETQ.